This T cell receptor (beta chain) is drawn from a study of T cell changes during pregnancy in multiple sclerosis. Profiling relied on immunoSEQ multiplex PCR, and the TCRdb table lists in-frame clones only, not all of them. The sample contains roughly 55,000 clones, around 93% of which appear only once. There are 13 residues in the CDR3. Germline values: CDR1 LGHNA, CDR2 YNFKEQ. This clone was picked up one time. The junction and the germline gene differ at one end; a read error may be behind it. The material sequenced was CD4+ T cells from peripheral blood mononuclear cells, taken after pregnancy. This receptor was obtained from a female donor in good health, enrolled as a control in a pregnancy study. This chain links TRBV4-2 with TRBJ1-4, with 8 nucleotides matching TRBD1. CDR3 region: CASMDRAKEKLFF. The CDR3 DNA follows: TGTGCCAGCATGGACAGGGCTAAAGAAAAACTGTTTTTT.